This is a list of T cell receptor beta chains from one sample in a study of control samples from healthy donors and cancer patients. Assay: immunoSEQ multiplex PCR; the TCRdb copy retains only in-frame clones and omits some. The sample yields around 120,000 clones, nearly 95% seen once. Sequences were obtained from blood. All receptors derive from a man younger than 45 in good health. CDR3s include the opening cysteine and the closing phenylalanine or tryptophan. D genes are given only for firm matches. Expanded clones are given a class, and other clones once, few, many or no size at all.

>TRBD1|-|TRBJ1-5|TRBV28
CASSPTGTGGAGQPQHF
TGTGCCAGCAGCCCCACCGGGACAGGGGGCGCGGGTCAGCCCCAGCATTTT
>-|-|TRBJ2-1|TRBV25-1
CASSEYVRGGDEQFF
TGTGCCAGCAGTGAATACGTGAGGGGTGGGGATGAGCAGTTCTTC
>TRBD1|-|TRBJ1-2|TRBV18
CASSPPADRGPDYGYTF
TGTGCCAGCTCACCACCGGCGGACAGGGGGCCAGACTATGGCTACACCTTC
>-|-|TRBJ1-4|TRBV25-1
CASSPGTGTNEKLFF
TGTGCCAGCAGTCCCGGCACTGGGACTAATGAAAAACTGTTTTTT
>TRBD1|-|TRBJ1-1|TRBV29-1
CSGGTGVNTEAFF
TGCAGCGGGGGGACAGGGGTGAACACTGAAGCTTTCTTT
>TRBD1|-|TRBJ1-5|TRBV10-2
CASTQGAGSNQPQHF
TGCGCCAGCACTCAGGGGGCAGGTAGCAATCAGCCCCAGCATTTT
>TRBD1|-|TRBJ1-2|TRBV5-1
CASSLATPTGGAGYTF
TGCGCCAGCAGCTTGGCGACACCAACAGGGGGCGCTGGCTACACCTTC
>-|-|TRBJ1-2|TRBV5-1
CASSFGRSPNNYGYTF
TGCGCCAGCAGCTTTGGGAGGTCACCTAACAACTATGGCTACACCTTC
>-|-|TRBJ2-3|TRBV3-1/TRBV3-2
CASSRFFAGASNTQYF
TGTGCCAGCAGCCGATTCTTCGCCGGAGCCTCTAATACGCAGTATTTT
>-|-|TRBJ1-4|TRBV2
CASSQGSEKLFF
TGTGCCAGCAGTCAGGGGAGCGAAAAACTGTTTTTT
>-|-|TRBJ2-7|TRBV19
CASSRPGPLYEQYF
TGTGCCAGTAGTCGGCCGGGACCGCTATACGAGCAGTACTTC
>-|few|TRBJ1-2|TRBV2
CASQRDRGGYTF
TGTGCCAGCCAAAGGGACCGGGGTGGCTACACCTTC
>TRBD2|-|TRBJ2-5|TRBV11-2
CASSPPGLDQETQYF
TGTGCCAGCAGCCCGCCCGGACTAGACCAAGAGACCCAGTACTTC
>-|-|TRBJ1-4|TRBV6-6
CASSRRQDPATNEKLFF
TGTGCCAGCAGTCGTCGACAGGACCCTGCAACTAATGAAAAACTGTTTTTT
>-|-|TRBJ1-2|TRBV11-2
CASSISNYGYTF
TGTGCCAGCAGCATAAGTAACTATGGCTACACCTTC
>-|-|TRBJ1-1|TRBV11-2
CASSLVNVNTEAFF
TGTGCCAGCAGCTTAGTTAATGTAAACACTGAAGCTTTCTTT
>TRBD1|-|TRBJ2-3|TRBV3-1/TRBV3-2
CASSKVGTGTDTQYF
TGTGCCAGCAGCAAAGTAGGGACAGGCACAGATACGCAGTATTTT
>TRBD2|-|TRBJ2-7|TRBV7-9
CASSLLSGGFYEQYF
TGTGCCAGCAGCTTATTAAGCGGGGGCTTTTACGAGCAGTACTTC
>-|-|TRBJ2-5|TRBV11-1
CASSLTGPPLGAQYF
TGTGCCAGCAGCTTAACGGGCCCCCCGCTTGGAGCCCAGTACTTC
>TRBD1|-|TRBJ1-5|TRBV27
CASSPPGGNQPQHF
TGTGCCAGCAGTCCCCCAGGGGGTAATCAGCCCCAGCATTTT
>TRBD1|-|TRBJ2-3|TRBV5-1
CASSDGQGRTDTQYF
TGCGCCAGCAGCGATGGACAGGGAAGGACAGATACGCAGTATTTT
>-|-|TRBJ1-5|TRBV6-6
CASSSRGNQPQHF
TGTGCCAGCAGTTCGCGCGGCAATCAGCCCCAGCATTTT
>-|-|TRBJ1-1|TRBV2
CASSRGARAEAFF
TGTGCCAGCAGTCGAGGGGCCAGGGCTGAAGCTTTCTTT
>-|-|TRBJ1-5|TRBV6-5
CASSTEPRDQPQHF
TGTGCCAGCAGCACCGAACCCAGGGATCAGCCCCAGCATTTT
>-|-|TRBJ1-4|TRBV3-1/TRBV3-2
CASSQEGTTGKLFF
TGTGCCAGCAGCCAAGAGGGTACTACAGGAAAACTGTTTTTT
>-|-|TRBJ1-6|TRBV27
CASSFSSGLSSYNSPLHF
TGTGCCAGCAGTTTTTCGTCGGGCCTATCTTCCTATAATTCACCCCTCCACTTT
>-|-|TRBJ2-6|TRBV6-4
CASSDNSGANVLTF
TGTGCCAGCAGTGATAATTCTGGGGCCAACGTCCTGACTTTC
>-|-|TRBJ1-2|TRBV11-2
CASSQGGYYGYTF
TGTGCCAGCAGTCAAGGAGGTTACTATGGCTACACCTTC
>-|-|TRBJ1-6|TRBV11-2
CASSSISHNSPLHF
TGTGCCAGCAGCTCCATCTCCCATAATTCACCCCTCCACTTT
>TRBD1|-|TRBJ2-2|TRBV4-1
CASSPGQGTGELFF
TGCGCCAGCAGCCCCGGACAGGGCACCGGGGAGCTGTTTTTT
>-|medium-sized|TRBJ1-4|TRBV7-9
CASSLAGAGLTNEKLFF
TGTGCCAGCAGCTTAGCGGGTGCAGGATTGACTAATGAAAAACTGTTTTTT
>-|-|TRBJ2-3|TRBV19
CASRGGGTDTQYF
TGTGCCTCCAGGGGCGGGGGCACAGATACGCAGTATTTT
>-|-|TRBJ1-2|TRBV27
CASSLLAGNYGYTF
TGTGCCAGCAGTTTATTAGCAGGGAACTATGGCTACACCTTC
>TRBD1|-|TRBJ1-2|TRBV6-5
CASRRGQGQYGYTF
TGTGCCAGCAGACGCGGACAGGGCCAATATGGCTACACCTTC
>-|-|TRBJ2-3|TRBV5-1
CASSPRLVGGGAGTDTQYF
TGCGCCAGCAGCCCCCGCCTAGTAGGAGGGGGGGCCGGGACAGATACGCAGTATTTT
>-|-|TRBJ2-2|TRBV30
CAWSVRGAGELFF
TGTGCCTGGAGTGTAAGGGGAGCCGGGGAGCTGTTTTTT
>-|-|TRBJ2-7|TRBV7-8
CASSPWKKYEQYF
TGTGCCAGCAGCCCGTGGAAGAAATACGAGCAGTACTTC